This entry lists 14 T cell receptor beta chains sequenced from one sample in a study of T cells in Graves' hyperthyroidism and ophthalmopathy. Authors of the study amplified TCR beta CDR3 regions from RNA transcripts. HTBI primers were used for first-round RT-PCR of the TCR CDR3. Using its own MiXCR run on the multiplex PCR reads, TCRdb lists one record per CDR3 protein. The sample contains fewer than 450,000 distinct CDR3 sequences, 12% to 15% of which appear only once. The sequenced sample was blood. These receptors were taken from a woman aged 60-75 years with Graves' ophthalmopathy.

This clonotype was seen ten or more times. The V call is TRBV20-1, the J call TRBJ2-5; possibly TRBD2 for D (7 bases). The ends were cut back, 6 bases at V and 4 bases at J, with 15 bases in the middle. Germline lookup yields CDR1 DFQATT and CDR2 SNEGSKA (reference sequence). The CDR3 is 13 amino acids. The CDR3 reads CSAGPGGRETQYF. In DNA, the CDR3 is TGCAGTGCCGGCCCCGGGGGGCGAGAGACCCAGTACTTC.

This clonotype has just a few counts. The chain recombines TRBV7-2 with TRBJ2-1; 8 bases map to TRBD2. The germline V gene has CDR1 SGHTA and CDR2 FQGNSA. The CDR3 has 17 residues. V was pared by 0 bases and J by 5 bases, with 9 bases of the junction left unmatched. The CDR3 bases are TGTGCCAGCAGCTTAGCCCCCGGGGGGGGCCGGAACAATGAGCAGTTCTTC. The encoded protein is CASSLAPGGGRNNEQFF.

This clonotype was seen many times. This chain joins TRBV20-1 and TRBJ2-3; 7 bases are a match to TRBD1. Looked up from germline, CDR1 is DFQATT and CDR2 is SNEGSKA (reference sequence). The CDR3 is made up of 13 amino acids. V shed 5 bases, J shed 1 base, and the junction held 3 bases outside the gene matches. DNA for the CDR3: TGCAGTGCTCAAACAGGGGGCACAGATACGCAGTATTTT. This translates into CSAQTGGTDTQYF.

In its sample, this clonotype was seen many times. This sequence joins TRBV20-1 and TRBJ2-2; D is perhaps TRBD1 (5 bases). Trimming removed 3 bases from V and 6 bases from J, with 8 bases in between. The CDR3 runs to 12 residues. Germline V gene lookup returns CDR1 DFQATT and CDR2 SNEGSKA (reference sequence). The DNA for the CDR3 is TGCAGTGCTAGCCAGGGCGCCGGGGAGCTGTTTTTT. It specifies CSASQGAGELFF.

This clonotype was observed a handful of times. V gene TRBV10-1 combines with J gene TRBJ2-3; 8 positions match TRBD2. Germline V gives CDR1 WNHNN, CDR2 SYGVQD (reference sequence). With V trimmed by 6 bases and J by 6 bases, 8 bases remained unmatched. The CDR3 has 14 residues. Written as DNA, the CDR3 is TGCGCCAGCAGCCTGAGCGGGAGTGTGGATACGCAGTATTTT. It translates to CASSLSGSVDTQYF.

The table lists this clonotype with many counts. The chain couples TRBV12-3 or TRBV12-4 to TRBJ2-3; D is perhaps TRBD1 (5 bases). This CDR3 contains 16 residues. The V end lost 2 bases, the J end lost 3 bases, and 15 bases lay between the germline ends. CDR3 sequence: CASSLRFRVGTDTQYF. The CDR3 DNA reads TGTGCCAGCAGTTTAAGATTCAGGGTTGGGACAGATACGCAGTATTTT.

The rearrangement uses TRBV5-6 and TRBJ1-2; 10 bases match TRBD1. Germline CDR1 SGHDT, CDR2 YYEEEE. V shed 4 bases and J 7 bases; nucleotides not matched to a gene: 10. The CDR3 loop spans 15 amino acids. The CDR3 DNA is TGTGCCAGCAGCCTTGTTGGGACAGGGGCGGGTGGCTACACCTTC. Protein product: CASSLVGTGAGGYTF.

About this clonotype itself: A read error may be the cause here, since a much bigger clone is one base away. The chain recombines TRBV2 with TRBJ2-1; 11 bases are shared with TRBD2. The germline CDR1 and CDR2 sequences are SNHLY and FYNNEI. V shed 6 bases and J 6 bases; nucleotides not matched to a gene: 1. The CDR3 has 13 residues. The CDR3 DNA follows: TGTGCCAGCAGGACTAGCGGGACCAATGAGCAGTTCTTC. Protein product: CASRTSGTNEQFF.

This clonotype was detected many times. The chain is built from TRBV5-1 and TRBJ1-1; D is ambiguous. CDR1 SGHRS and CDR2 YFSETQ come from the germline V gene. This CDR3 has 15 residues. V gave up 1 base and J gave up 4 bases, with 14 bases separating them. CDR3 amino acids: CASSLTAGSGTEAFF. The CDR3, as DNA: TGCGCCAGCAGCTTGACAGCCGGCAGCGGCACTGAAGCTTTCTTT.

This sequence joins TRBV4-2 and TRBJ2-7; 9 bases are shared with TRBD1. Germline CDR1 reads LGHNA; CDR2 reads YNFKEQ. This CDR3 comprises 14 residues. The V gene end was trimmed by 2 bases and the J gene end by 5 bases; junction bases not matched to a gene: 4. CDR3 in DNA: TGTGCCAGCAGCCAACCGGGACAGGGCCACGAGCAGTACTTC. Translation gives CASSQPGQGHEQYF.

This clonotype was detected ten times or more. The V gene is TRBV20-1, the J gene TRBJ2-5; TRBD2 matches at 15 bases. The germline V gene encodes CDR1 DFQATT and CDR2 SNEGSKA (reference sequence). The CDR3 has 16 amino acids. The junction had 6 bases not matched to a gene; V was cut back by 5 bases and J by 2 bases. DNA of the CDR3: TGCAGTGCTGACGGACTAGCGGGAGGGCGGCAAGAGACCCAGTACTTC. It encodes CSADGLAGGRQETQYF.

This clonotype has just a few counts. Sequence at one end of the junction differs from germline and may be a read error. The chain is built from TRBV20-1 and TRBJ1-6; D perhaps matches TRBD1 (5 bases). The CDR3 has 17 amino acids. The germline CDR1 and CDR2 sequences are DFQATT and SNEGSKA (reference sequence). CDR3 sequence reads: CGARSLPSEGLNSPLHF. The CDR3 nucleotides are TGCGGTGCTAGAAGCCTACCATCGGAGGGACTCAATTCACCCCTCCACTTT.

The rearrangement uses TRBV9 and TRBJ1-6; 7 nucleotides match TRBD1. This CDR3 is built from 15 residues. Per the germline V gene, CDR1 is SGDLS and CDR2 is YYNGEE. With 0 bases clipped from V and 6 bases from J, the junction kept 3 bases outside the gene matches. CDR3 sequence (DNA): TGTGCCAGCAGCGTAGAAGACAGGGCTAATTCACCCCTCCACTTT. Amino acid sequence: CASSVEDRANSPLHF.

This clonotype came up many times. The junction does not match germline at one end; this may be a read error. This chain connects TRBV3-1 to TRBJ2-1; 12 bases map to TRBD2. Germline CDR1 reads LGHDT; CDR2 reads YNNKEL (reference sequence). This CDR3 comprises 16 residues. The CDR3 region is CASSHRLAGAYSEQFF. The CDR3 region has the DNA TGTGCCAGCAGTCACAGACTAGCGGGAGCGTACAGTGAGCAGTTCTTC.